Following are 31 T cell receptor beta chains from one sample sequenced in a study of blood T cell repertoires in COVID-19. The protocol was immunoSEQ multiplex PCR, while the TCRdb copy is restricted to in-frame clones and leaves out a portion. The profile shows around 230,000 clones, around four fifths of them singletons. The sequenced sample consisted of PBMCs or T cells enriched from blood (not recorded which). Receptor source: a man aged 35-49 years who had recovered from COVID-19.

The chain employs TRBV7-2 and TRBJ1-1; 7 bases are shared with TRBD1. This CDR3 has 15 amino acids. V was clipped by 5 bases and J by 0 bases; unmatched bases: 6. Germline CDR1 is SGHTA and CDR2 is FQGNSA. The CDR3 is CASSQRTGVNTEAFF. The DNA of the CDR3 is TGTGCCAGCAGCCAAAGAACAGGGGTGAACACTGAAGCTTTCTTT.

V gene TRBV11-2 combines with J gene TRBJ1-1; TRBD1 agrees at 8 bases. This CDR3 spans 14 amino acids. Germline trimming cut 3 bases from V and 4 bases from J; bases unmatched to any gene: 4. CDR1 SGHAT and CDR2 FQNNGV come from the germline V gene. CDR3 residues: CASSFFTGGTEAFF. CDR3 nucleotide sequence: TGTGCCAGCAGCTTTTTCACAGGGGGCACTGAAGCTTTCTTT.

The chain links TRBV9 to TRBJ2-6; the D gene is possibly TRBD1 (5 bases). Germline loops: CDR1 SGDLS, CDR2 YYNGEE. This CDR3 has 16 residues. Between the trimmed V and J ends, which lost 2 bases and 0 bases, there was a span of 9 bases. Here the CDR3 reads CASSVNRISGANVLTF. CDR3 DNA: TGTGCCAGCAGCGTTAACAGGATCTCTGGGGCCAACGTCCTGACTTTC.

The CDR3 DNA follows: TGCGCCAGCAGCCTAGCACAGGGGGCGAACCTCTATGGCTACACCTTC. This sequence encodes CASSLAQGANLYGYTF. The chain combines TRBV5-1 with TRBJ1-2; 9 bases fit TRBD1. V dropped 4 bases and J dropped 4; count of bases not matched to a gene: 11. Per the germline V gene, CDR1 is SGHRS and CDR2 is YFSETQ. This CDR3 region has 16 residues.

The sample holds a few counts of this clone. This rearrangement joins TRBV11-2 to TRBJ2-1; TRBD2 agrees at 9 bases. CDR1 SGHAT and CDR2 FQNNGV come from the germline V gene. Trimming at V came to 3 bases and at J to 7 bases, leaving 13 bases not matched to a gene. CDR3 length equals 17 residues. The CDR3 here is CASSFNPVAGAGNEQFF. The CDR3 coding sequence is TGTGCCAGCAGCTTCAACCCTGTAGCGGGGGCCGGGAATGAGCAGTTCTTC.

Ten or more counts support this clone. The chain has TRBV4-1 and TRBJ1-5; a weak D match, TRBD1 (5 bases). From germline, CDR1 is MGHRA and CDR2 YSYEKL. This CDR3 contains 15 residues. The ends were cut back, 0 bases at V and 9 bases at J, with 15 bases in the middle. The CDR3 sequence: CASSQDAGQGWPQHF. For the CDR3, the DNA is TGCGCCAGCAGCCAAGATGCAGGGCAGGGCTGGCCCCAGCATTTT.

This clone was seen a single time. The chain is built from TRBV5-6 and TRBJ2-5; TRBD2 might be the D (5 bases). This CDR3 spans 14 amino acids. Germline V gene data show CDR1 as SGHDT and CDR2 as YYEEEE. Trimming cost V 1 base and J 4 bases, with 11 bases left between them. The DNA of the CDR3 is TGTGCCAGCAGCTTGCGAGGGTTGGGAGAGACCCAGTACTTC. Amino acids: CASSLRGLGETQYF. The complete variable domain, with remaining parts taken from reference TRBV5-6 and TRBJ2-5, reads DAGVTQSPTHLIKTRGQQVTLRCSPKSGHDTVSWYQQALGQGPQFIFQYYEEEERQRGNFPDRFSGHQFPNYSSELNVNALLLGDSALYLCASSLRGLGETQYFGPGTRLLVL.

This clone was detected only once. The chain has TRBV20-1 and TRBJ1-2; 7 bases line up with TRBD1. The J segment lost 8 bases and the V segment lost 6 bases, leaving 6 bases of the junction unmatched. In germline, CDR1 is DFQATT, CDR2 SNEGSKA (reference sequence). The CDR3 sequence is 11 residues long. The CDR3 is CSARQGRGYTF. CDR3 bases: TGCAGTGCACGACAGGGACGGGGCTACACCTTC.

Notes on this clone: The sample has other DNA sequences that encode this CDR3 too. The genes are TRBV3-1 (or the pseudogene TRBV3-2) and TRBJ1-5, with TRBD1 matching over 7 bases. The germline CDR1 and CDR2 sequences are LGHDT and YNNKEL (reference sequence). CDR3 length equals 14 residues. V lost 4 bases, J lost 1 base, and 1 base stayed unmatched. The chain's CDR3 is CASSRQGSNQPQHF. DNA for the CDR3: TGTGCCAGCAGCCGACAGGGAAGCAATCAGCCCCAGCATTTT.

The gene calls are TRBV3-1 (or the pseudogene TRBV3-2) and TRBJ2-7; tentative D call: TRBD2 (6 bases). CDR1 and CDR2 from the germline V gene are LGHDT and YNNKEL (reference sequence). V lost 6 bases and J lost 0, with 15 bases in between. CDR3 length: 15 amino acids. The CDR3 DNA sequence: TGTGCCAGCAGTCGGCTAGCGAGTCCCTCCTACGAGCAGTACTTC. It is translated as CASSRLASPSYEQYF.

The chain recombines TRBV7-9 with TRBJ2-3, with TRBD2 identical over 8 bases. V shed 3 bases and J 0 bases; nucleotides not matched to a gene: 2. This CDR3 contains 15 residues. Germline V gene sequence: CDR1 SEHNR, CDR2 FQNEAQ (reference sequence). The CDR3 DNA is TGTGCCAGCAGCTTCGCTAGCGGGAGCACAGATACGCAGTATTTT. It is translated as CASSFASGSTDTQYF.

This rearrangement joins TRBV9 to TRBJ1-4; 7 bases align to TRBD1. Germline V gene data show CDR1 as SGDLS and CDR2 as YYNGEE. V lost 3 bases, J lost 7 bases, and 9 bases stayed unmatched. The CDR3 runs 15 residues. This CDR3 is CASSGLQGRSEKLFF. The CDR3 bases are TGTGCCAGCAGCGGCCTACAGGGGAGGAGTGAAAAACTGTTTTTT.

This clone was seen just once. The chain carries TRBV18 and TRBJ2-2; 8 bases match TRBD2. With V trimmed by 1 base and J by 6 bases, 4 bases remained unmatched. The CDR3 has 15 residues. CDR1 is KGHSH, CDR2 LQKENI, per germline. The CDR3 reads CASSPQAGASGELFF. In DNA, the CDR3 is TGTGCCAGCTCACCACAAGCGGGAGCCTCCGGGGAGCTGTTTTTT.

CDR3 sequence: CASSPEGSGGEGRAFF. The CDR3 bases are TGTGCCAGCAGCCCAGAGGGATCGGGGGGTGAGGGGCGAGCTTTCTTT. The rearrangement uses TRBV9 and TRBJ1-1; D possibly corresponds to TRBD1 (5 bases). Germline values: CDR1 SGDLS, CDR2 YYNGEE. The CDR3 runs 16 residues. Trimming stripped 4 bases from V and 10 bases from J, with 26 bases between.

The V and J genes are TRBV29-1 and TRBJ2-1; D unresolved. The germline gives CDR1 SQVTM, CDR2 ANQGSEA. V was trimmed by 3 bases and J by 3 bases, leaving 15 bases between them. This CDR3 region has 15 residues. The CDR3 is CSVEATNRIYNEQFF. CDR3 nucleotide sequence: TGCAGCGTTGAGGCCACTAACCGCATCTACAATGAGCAGTTCTTC.

This clone has a handful of counts. The chain uses TRBV12-3 or TRBV12-4 and TRBJ1-2; 11 bases are a match to TRBD1. The CDR3 has 12 residues. The J segment lost 8 bases and the V segment lost 6 bases, leaving 2 bases of the junction unmatched. CDR3 residues: CASRDRGHGYTF. Written as DNA, the CDR3 is TGTGCCAGCAGGGACAGGGGGCACGGCTACACCTTC.

Turning to this clone: A read error may produce the germline difference seen at one junction end. V gene TRBV2 combines with J gene TRBJ2-7, with 7 positions matching TRBD1. The CDR3 runs 14 residues. Germline V CDR1 and CDR2: SNHLY, FYNNEI. The DNA of the CDR3 is TGTGCCCAAAATCAGAGGACATTTGGGACAGAGGTGGCATTC. It is translated as CAQNQRTFGTEVAF. The variable domain in full, with the rest retrieved from reference TRBV2 and TRBJ2-7, is EPEVTQTPSHQVTQMGQEVILRCVPISNHLYFYWYRQILGQKVEFLVSFYNNEISEKSEIFDDQFSVERPDGSNFTLKIRSTKLEDSAMYFCAQNQRTFGTEVAFGPGTRLTVT.

The chain is built from TRBV6-9 and TRBJ2-7, with 9 bases that match TRBD1. Germline V gene lookup returns CDR1 MNHGY and CDR2 SVAAGI. V dropped 4 bases and J dropped 12; count of bases not matched to a gene: 10. The CDR3 is 13 amino acids. The CDR3 loop is CASSSTRDREGYF. DNA for the CDR3: TGTGCCAGCAGTTCCACCCGGGACAGGGAAGGGTACTTC.

The chain links TRBV7-3 to TRBJ1-2; D gene uncertain. This CDR3 comprises 13 residues. From germline, CDR1 is SGHTA and CDR2 FQGTGA. The ends were cut back, 2 bases at V and 4 bases at J, with 8 bases in the middle. The CDR3 region is CASSLGGGYGYTF. Here the CDR3 DNA reads TGTGCCAGCAGCTTAGGAGGAGGCTATGGCTACACCTTC.

The chain links TRBV15 to TRBJ2-1, with TRBD2 as a possible D gene (6 bases). V gave up 4 bases and J gave up 7 bases, with 11 bases separating them. Germline loops: CDR1 LNHNV, CDR2 YYDKDF (reference sequence). This CDR3 is built from 13 residues. The CDR3 sequence is CATSTSSENEQFF. The CDR3 DNA follows: TGTGCCACCAGCACCTCTAGCGAAAATGAGCAGTTCTTC.

The CDR3 region is CASGKSGGLVSYNSPLHF. CDR3 nucleotides: TGTGCCAGCGGAAAGTCCGGGGGACTAGTATCCTATAATTCACCCCTCCACTTT. V is TRBV14 and J is TRBJ1-6, with TRBD1 as a possible D gene (5 bases). V dropped 8 bases and J dropped 1 base, with 21 bases sitting between them. Germline V lookup: CDR1 SGHDN, CDR2 FVKESK. CDR3 size: 18 residues.

This clone was counted many times. V gene TRBV15 combines with J gene TRBJ1-4; D not certain. Germline V gene lookup returns CDR1 LNHNV and CDR2 YYDKDF (reference sequence). V was pared by 1 base and J by 9 bases, with 9 bases between. The CDR3 is made up of 13 amino acids. In DNA, the CDR3 is TGTGCCACCAGCAGAGTCCCGTCCCAAAAACTGTTTTTT. The encoded protein is CATSRVPSQKLFF.

This chain uses TRBV12-3 or TRBV12-4 with TRBJ1-2; TRBD1 might be the D (6 bases). Trimming removed 4 bases from V and 6 bases from J, with 12 bases in between. CDR3 size: 13 residues. CDR3 sequence: CASSYRERDGYTF. CDR3 nucleotide sequence: TGTGCCAGCAGTTACAGGGAAAGAGATGGCTACACCTTC.

The DNA for the CDR3 is TGTGCCAGCTCGCATGGGAACAGGGGGCTGGGTGAAAAACTGTTTTTT. It translates to CASSHGNRGLGEKLFF. The chain joins TRBV18 to TRBJ1-4; 9 bases agree with TRBD1. Germline CDR1 KGHSH, CDR2 LQKENI. V shed 6 bases and J 7 bases; nucleotides not matched to a gene: 12. CDR3 size: 16 residues. The full variable domain, completed using reference TRBV18 and TRBJ1-4, is NAGVMQNPRHLVRRRGQEARLRCSPMKGHSHVYWYRQLPEEGLKFMVYLQKENIIDESGMPKERFSAEFPKEGPSILRIQQVVRGDSAAYFCASSHGNRGLGEKLFFGSGTQLSVL.

The chain couples TRBV5-1 to TRBJ2-1, with a weak D call TRBD2 (6 bases). Germline V gives CDR1 SGHRS, CDR2 YFSETQ. This CDR3 is built from 15 residues. The V gene lost 2 bases and the J gene lost 9 bases, with 18 bases spanning the gap. The CDR3 region has the DNA TGCGCCAGCAGCTTCGAAACCGTGGAGGGAGGTGAGCAGTTCTTC. This gives the protein CASSFETVEGGEQFF.

The rearrangement joins TRBV3-1 (or the pseudogene TRBV3-2) to TRBJ1-2, with 8 bases identical to TRBD1. This CDR3 is 17 amino acids long. With 5 bases clipped from V and 3 bases from J, the junction kept 14 bases outside the gene matches. Germline V gives CDR1 LGHDT, CDR2 YNNKEL (reference sequence). For the CDR3, the DNA is TGTGCCAGCAGCTCAAGAGGGGAGAGGGGACAGGACTATGGCTACACCTTC. Translating gives CASSSRGERGQDYGYTF.

The V and J genes are TRBV9 and TRBJ1-6; 7 nucleotides agree with TRBD1. The germline gives CDR1 SGDLS, CDR2 YYNGEE. V trimming: 4 bases; J trimming: 9 bases; junction bases outside the gene matches: 4. The CDR3 loop spans 13 amino acids. The CDR3 region has the DNA TGTGCCAGCAGCTCGCAGGGGGTTTCACCCCTCCACTTT. It specifies CASSSQGVSPLHF.

J is TRBJ2-7 and V is TRBV4-1, with a possible D match to TRBD2 (5 bases). Germline V CDR1 and CDR2: MGHRA, YSYEKL. Trimming stripped 1 base from V and 3 bases from J, with 13 bases between. This CDR3 contains 15 residues. The chain's CDR3 is CASSQGVGVVYEQYF. CDR3 bases: TGCGCCAGCAGCCAAGGAGTCGGGGTCGTCTACGAGCAGTACTTC.

There are a few counts of this clone. The CDR3 protein is CASMTGNEKLFF. As DNA, the CDR3 is TGTGCCAGCATGACGGGTAATGAAAAACTGTTTTTT. This chain connects TRBV6-5 to TRBJ1-4; D unclear. Trimming cost V 7 bases and J 4 bases, with 7 bases left between them. The germline gives CDR1 MNHEY, CDR2 SVGAGI. CDR3 length: 12 residues.

This chain uses TRBV5-1 with TRBJ1-4, with TRBD1 matching over 7 bases. From germline, CDR1 is SGHRS and CDR2 YFSETQ. V shed 3 bases, J shed 8 bases, and the junction held 7 bases outside the gene matches. The CDR3 has 14 residues. DNA of the CDR3: TGCGCCAGCAGCTCCGGTGGGGACAGCGAAAAACTGTTTTTT. As protein: CASSSGGDSEKLFF.

The genes are TRBV4-1 and TRBJ1-4; D is uncertain. With 1 base removed from V and 8 bases from J, the gap between germline ends came to 8 bases. The CDR3 consists of 13 residues. CDR1 is MGHRA and CDR2 is YSYEKL in the germline V gene. CDR3: CASSQASREKLFF. CDR3 DNA: TGCGCCAGCAGCCAAGCCTCCAGGGAAAAACTGTTTTTT.